A selection of T cell receptor beta chains follows, all from one sample in a study of blood T cell repertoires in COVID-19. Method: immunoSEQ multiplex PCR; TCRdb's copy keeps in-frame clones and lacks some. The top ten hold approximately 3% of the sample, which has a few hundred thousand clones, more than 80% seen once. The sequenced sample was peripheral blood. These receptor sequences come from a woman aged 30 to 39 with COVID-19, enrolled during active disease. The CDR3 runs from the conserved cysteine through the conserved F or W. A D gene is named only where the DNA matches it firmly. Some rows have no size entry. The others give once, few or many, or a class for an expanded clone.

J gene	D gene	V gene	clone size	CDR3 DNA	CDR3 protein
TRBJ2-5	.	TRBV6-1	.	TGTGCCAGCAGTGAATGGGGGCCAGAGACCCAGTACTTC	CASSEWGPETQYF
TRBJ1-6	.	TRBV11-3	.	TGTGCCAGCAGCTTAGATGGGGGGACGGAGCGGGGTTCACCCCTCCACTTT	CASSLDGGTERGSPLHF
TRBJ1-1	.	TRBV14	.	TGTGCCAGCAGCTTACTCGGGACAACGAACACTGAAGCTTTCTTT	CASSLLGTTNTEAFF
TRBJ2-3	TRBD1	TRBV6-1	.	TGTGCCAGCAGTGAAGGGCAGGGGGCAGATACGCAGTATTTT	CASSEGQGADTQYF
TRBJ1-6	.	TRBV11-3	once	TGTGCCAGCAGCTCCTACAGGGATTCACCCCTCCACTTT	CASSSYRDSPLHF
TRBJ2-1	.	TRBV11-3	.	TGTGCCAGCAGCCCCCGTACGGCGGCGTACAATGAGCAGTTCTTC	CASSPRTAAYNEQFF
TRBJ1-5	TRBD1	TRBV18	.	TGTGCCAGCTCATCCCGGGACAGGAATCAGCCCCAGCATTTT	CASSSRDRNQPQHF
TRBJ1-6	.	TRBV28	.	TGTGCCAGCAGTTTGGCAGGAATTAATTCACCCCTCCACTTT	CASSLAGINSPLHF
TRBJ1-5	TRBD1	TRBV5-6	few	TGTGCCAGCAGCGTCTTACGGACAGGGCCTAGCAATCAGCCCCAGCATTTT	CASSVLRTGPSNQPQHF
TRBJ1-3	.	TRBV7-9	.	TGTGCCAGCAGCTTGGGGGGGAAAGACACCATATATTTT	CASSLGGKDTIYF
TRBJ2-3	TRBD2	TRBV7-9	.	TGTGCCAGCAGCTCCGAGCGGGAGAAGGATACGCAGTATTTT	CASSSEREKDTQYF
TRBJ1-2	TRBD1	TRBV5-6	.	TGTGCCAGCAGCTTCAGAACAGGGGGCAATGGCTACACCTTC	CASSFRTGGNGYTF
TRBJ1-2	.	TRBV7-9	once	TGTGCCAGCAGCTCAAGCCTAGGTATCTATGGCTACACCTTC	CASSSSLGIYGYTF
TRBJ2-2	TRBD1	TRBV10-3	.	TGTGCCATCAGTGAGGACAGGGAGACCGGGGAGCTGTTTTTT	CAISEDRETGELFF
TRBJ1-5	.	TRBV29-1	.	TGCAGCGTTGAAGGCCAGTCGGGTCAGCCCCAGCATTTT	CSVEGQSGQPQHF
TRBJ1-2	TRBD1	TRBV7-9	.	TGTGCCAGCAGCTTAGGGACAGGGGGCAAGGGCTACACCTTC	CASSLGTGGKGYTF
TRBJ1-2	.	TRBV2	.	TGTGCCAGCAGAGACTACTCTCAGAGTAACTATGGCTACACCTTC	CASRDYSQSNYGYTF
TRBJ2-7	TRBD1	TRBV7-8	.	TGTGCCAGCAGCCCCCGGGGAGGACAGGGTCCCTACGAGCAGTACTTC	CASSPRGGQGPYEQYF
TRBJ1-3	TRBD1	TRBV28	.	TGTGCCAGCAGTGATCGGACAGGGGGAAACACCATATATTTT	CASSDRTGGNTIYF
TRBJ2-6	TRBD1	TRBV5-1	few	TGCGCCAGCAGCTTGGCCGCGTATTCGACAGGGCCGGCTGGGGCCAACGTCCTGACTTTC	CASSLAAYSTGPAGANVLTF
TRBJ1-2	.	TRBV10-3	.	TGTGCCATCAGGGACATTTACTCTGGCTACACCTTC	CAIRDIYSGYTF
TRBJ2-2	TRBD2	TRBV19	.	TGTGCCAGTAGAACGGGACTAGCGGGAGTTACCGGGGAGCTGTTTTTT	CASRTGLAGVTGELFF
TRBJ1-1	TRBD1	TRBV7-2	.	TGTGCCAGCAGCTTAGGGGTAGGGGGCAGGACTGAAGCTTTCTTT	CASSLGVGGRTEAFF